One and the same sample provided the 6 T cell receptor beta chains below, sequenced in a study of CD8 T cells in Susac syndrome. An amount of RNA that ranged from about 0.45 to 1 ug was reverse transcribed with random hexamers. TCRdb redid the calling of the immunoSEQ multiplex PCR reads with MiXCR, one entry per CDR3 protein. The sample lists some 210,000 distinct CDR3 sequences; over 90% were seen once. Material for sequencing was CD4+ T cells from PBMCs. These receptors were obtained from a human donor with Susac syndrome.

The chain uses TRBV3-1 and TRBJ2-5; no clear D gene. The CDR3 has 13 amino acids. The V end was cut by 0 bases, the J end by 5 bases, with 7 bases between. CDR1 is LGHDT, CDR2 YNNKEL, per germline (reference sequence). This CDR3 is CASSQESLETQYF. CDR3 bases: TGTGCCAGCAGCCAAGAGAGTTTGGAGACCCAGTACTTC.

This chain uses TRBV30 with TRBJ1-5, with D possibly TRBD1 on 5 matching bases. This CDR3 has 15 amino acids. Germline V gene lookup returns CDR1 GTSNPN and CDR2 SVGIG (reference sequence). With 4 bases removed from V and 2 bases from J, the gap between germline ends came to 15 bases. In nucleotides, the CDR3 is TGTGCCTGGAATCCCGGTGGAGGGGGCAATCAGCCCCAGCATTTT. This encodes CAWNPGGGGNQPQHF.

V and J are TRBV6-4 and TRBJ2-3; 11 positions match TRBD2. The J segment lost 2 bases and the V segment lost 6 bases, leaving 4 bases of the junction unmatched. The CDR3 sequence is 15 residues long. Germline loops: CDR1 MRHNA, CDR2 SNTAGT. In nucleotides, the CDR3 is TGTGCCAGCAGAGCTAGCGGGGGGCACACAGATACGCAGTATTTT. Its translation: CASRASGGHTDTQYF.

V and J are TRBV6-5 and TRBJ2-5; a weak D match, TRBD2 (6 bases). Trimming took off 6 bases at V and 4 bases at J, with 18 bases between the two ends. The V gene's germline CDR1 is MNHEY and CDR2 SVGAGI. This CDR3 is 15 amino acids long. The DNA for the CDR3 is TGTGCCAGCAGCCCCCCGGGCCTCGGGAGAGAGACCCAGTACTTC. Translated, it gives CASSPPGLGRETQYF.

V is TRBV7-9 and J is TRBJ2-2, with a tentative D call TRBD1 (6 bases). This CDR3 is 14 amino acids long. With 6 bases removed from V and 7 bases from J, the gap between germline ends came to 15 bases. CDR1 SEHNR and CDR2 FQNEAQ come from the germline V gene (reference sequence). CDR3 nucleotides: TGTGCCAGCAGTGTACAGGGAACCGGCGGGGAGCTGTTTTTT. Translated: CASSVQGTGGELFF.

In this sample, this clonotype turned up once. The CDR3 DNA sequence: TGTGCCAGCAGCCCAGGGGGGCGGAACACTGAAGCTTTCTTT. Translating gives CASSPGGRNTEAFF. V and J are TRBV5-4 and TRBJ1-1; TRBD1 agrees at 7 bases. Germline V gene lookup returns CDR1 SGHNT and CDR2 YYREEE (reference sequence). Germline trimming cut 4 bases from V and 1 base from J; bases unmatched to any gene: 4. The CDR3 sequence is 14 residues long.